Listed below are T cell receptor beta chains from one sample, sequenced in a study of Graves' ophthalmopathy and Graves' hyperthyroidism. One entry per CDR3 protein results from TCRdb running MiXCR on the multiplex PCR reads. The repertoire holds 170,000 or so distinct CDR3 sequences, with under 40% as singletons. The material sequenced was peripheral blood. The receptors were sampled from a woman aged 40 to 55 with Graves' ophthalmopathy. Each CDR3 is given with its conserved first and last residue. The order of the fields is V gene, CDR3 protein.

v_call: TRBV6-2/TRBV6-3
cdr3_aa: CASSYFGRGLDSNTEAFF

v_call: TRBV7-2
cdr3_aa: CASSPGQRQETQYF

v_call: TRBV10-3
cdr3_aa: CAISELDGGNSPLHF

v_call: TRBV5-6
cdr3_aa: CASSLQGASNQPQHF

v_call: TRBV28
cdr3_aa: CARGREEGPNTGELFF

v_call: TRBV28
cdr3_aa: CAGGRSRGPAGGETQYF

v_call: TRBV12-3/TRBV12-4
cdr3_aa: CASSFKGFSYGYTF

v_call: TRBV19
cdr3_aa: CASTTGGTAQETQYF

v_call: TRBV12-3/TRBV12-4
cdr3_aa: CASSIREKAYEQYF

v_call: TRBV12-3/TRBV12-4
cdr3_aa: CASSPHTGITEAFF

v_call: TRBV6-5
cdr3_aa: CASLSSYNSPLHF

v_call: TRBV6-2/TRBV6-3
cdr3_aa: CASSSSEEIHTDTQYF

v_call: TRBV7-9
cdr3_aa: CASSLGEVGYTF

v_call: TRBV6-1
cdr3_aa: CASSDRGVTF

v_call: TRBV6-2/TRBV6-3
cdr3_aa: CASSYFGGRGQPQHF

v_call: TRBV15
cdr3_aa: CATSREPSGGYEQYF

v_call: TRBV29-1
cdr3_aa: CSVVGQGVETTEAFF

v_call: TRBV9
cdr3_aa: CASSATRDNQETQYF

v_call: TRBV19
cdr3_aa: CASSIGGRAYGYTF

v_call: TRBV6-5
cdr3_aa: CASSSTLRGVRGTQYF

v_call: TRBV7-2
cdr3_aa: CASSLRREETQYF

v_call: TRBV11-2
cdr3_aa: CASGQSMNTEAFF

v_call: TRBV27
cdr3_aa: CATREGGAWNQPQHF

v_call: TRBV2
cdr3_aa: CASSDSLLFPQHF

v_call: TRBV7-9
cdr3_aa: CASRSIAGEQYF

v_call: TRBV28
cdr3_aa: CASLGLGNTGELFF

v_call: TRBV12-3/TRBV12-4
cdr3_aa: CASSLYWGRDRGIDGYTF

v_call: TRBV28
cdr3_aa: CASSRPIQETQYF

v_call: TRBV30
cdr3_aa: CAWSVISNYGYTF

v_call: TRBV5-1
cdr3_aa: CASSDTLDRGYTF